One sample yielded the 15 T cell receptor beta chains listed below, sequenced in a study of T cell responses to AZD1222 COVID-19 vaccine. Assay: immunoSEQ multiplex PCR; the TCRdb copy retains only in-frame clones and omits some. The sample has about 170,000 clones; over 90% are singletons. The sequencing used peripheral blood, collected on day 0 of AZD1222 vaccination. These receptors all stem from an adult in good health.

The CDR3 sequence is CASSLGGVHQPQHF. CDR3 bases: TGTGCCAGCAGCCTTGGCGGGGTTCATCAGCCCCAGCATTTT. This sequence joins TRBV3-1 (or the pseudogene TRBV3-2) and TRBJ1-5; D uncertain. Germline V lookup: CDR1 LGHDT, CDR2 YNNKEL (reference sequence). V shed 4 bases and J shed 5 bases, with 12 bases lying between them. The CDR3 runs 14 residues.

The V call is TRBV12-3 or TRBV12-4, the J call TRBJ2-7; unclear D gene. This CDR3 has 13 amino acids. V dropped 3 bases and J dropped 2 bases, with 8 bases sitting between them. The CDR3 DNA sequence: TGTGCCAGCAGTTTCCTGGCTACCTACGAGCAGTACTTC. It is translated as CASSFLATYEQYF.

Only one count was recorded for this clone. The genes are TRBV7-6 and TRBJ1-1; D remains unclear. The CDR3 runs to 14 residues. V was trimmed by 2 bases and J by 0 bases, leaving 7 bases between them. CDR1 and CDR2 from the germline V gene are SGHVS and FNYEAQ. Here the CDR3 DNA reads TGTGCCAGCAGCTTAAACGATATGAACACTGAAGCTTTCTTT. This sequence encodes CASSLNDMNTEAFF. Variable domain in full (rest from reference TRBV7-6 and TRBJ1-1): GAGVSQSPRYKVTKRGQDVALRCDPISGHVSLYWYRQALGQGPEFLTYFNYEAQQDKSGLPNDRFSAERPEGSISTLTIQRTEQRDSAMYRCASSLNDMNTEAFFGQGTRLTVV.

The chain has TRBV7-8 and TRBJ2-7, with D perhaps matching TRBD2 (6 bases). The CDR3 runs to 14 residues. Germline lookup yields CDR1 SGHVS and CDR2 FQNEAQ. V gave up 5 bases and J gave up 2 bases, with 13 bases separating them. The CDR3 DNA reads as TGTGCCAGCAGCCTGGAGGGACTCCCCTACGAGCAGTACTTC. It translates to CASSLEGLPYEQYF.

This CDR3 is CASRRGQPNTEAFF. The CDR3 nucleotides read TGTGCCAGCAGGCGGGGACAACCGAACACTGAAGCTTTCTTT. The rearrangement links TRBV2 to TRBJ1-1; possibly TRBD1 for D (6 bases). V lost 6 bases, J lost 1 base, and 12 bases lay in between. The CDR3 runs 14 residues. From germline, CDR1 is SNHLY and CDR2 FYNNEI.

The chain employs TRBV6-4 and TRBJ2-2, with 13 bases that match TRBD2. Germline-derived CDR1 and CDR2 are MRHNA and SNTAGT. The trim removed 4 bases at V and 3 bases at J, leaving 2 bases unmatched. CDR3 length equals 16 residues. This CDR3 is CASSGTSGSDTGELFF. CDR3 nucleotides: TGTGCCAGCAGTGGGACTAGCGGGAGCGACACCGGGGAGCTGTTTTTT.

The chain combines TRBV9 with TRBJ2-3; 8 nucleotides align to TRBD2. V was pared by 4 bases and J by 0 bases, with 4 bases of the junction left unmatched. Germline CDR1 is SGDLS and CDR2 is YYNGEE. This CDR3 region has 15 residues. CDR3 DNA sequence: TGTGCCAGCAGCTACAGCGGGGGAAGCACAGATACGCAGTATTTT. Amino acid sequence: CASSYSGGSTDTQYF.

CDR3 DNA: TGTGCCAGCAGCCCGCGGGACAGCAACACTGAAGCTTTCTTT. It yields the protein CASSPRDSNTEAFF. The chain recombines TRBV3-1 (or the pseudogene TRBV3-2) with TRBJ1-1, with TRBD1 matching 7 bases. Per germline, CDR1 LGHDT and CDR2 YNNKEL (reference sequence). Trimming at V came to 4 bases and at J to 2 bases, leaving 4 bases not matched to a gene. This CDR3 is 14 amino acids long.

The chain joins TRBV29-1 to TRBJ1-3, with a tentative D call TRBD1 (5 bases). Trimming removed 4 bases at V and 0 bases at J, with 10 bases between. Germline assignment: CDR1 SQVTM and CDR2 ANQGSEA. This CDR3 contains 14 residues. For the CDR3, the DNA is TGCAGCGTTGGGGACGGCATCTCTGGAAACACCATATATTTT. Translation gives CSVGDGISGNTIYF.

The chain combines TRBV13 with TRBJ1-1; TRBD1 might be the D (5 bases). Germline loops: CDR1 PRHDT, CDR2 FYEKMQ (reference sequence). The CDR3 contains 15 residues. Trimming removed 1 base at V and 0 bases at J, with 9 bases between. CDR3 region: CASSLVPGVNTEAFF. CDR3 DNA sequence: TGTGCCAGCAGCTTAGTGCCGGGGGTGAACACTGAAGCTTTCTTT.

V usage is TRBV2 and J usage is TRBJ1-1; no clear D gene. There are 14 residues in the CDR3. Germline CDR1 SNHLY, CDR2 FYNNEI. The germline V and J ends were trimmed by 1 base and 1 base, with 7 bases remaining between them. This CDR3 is CASSEGRKNTEAFF. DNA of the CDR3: TGTGCCAGCAGTGAAGGGAGAAAGAACACTGAAGCTTTCTTT.

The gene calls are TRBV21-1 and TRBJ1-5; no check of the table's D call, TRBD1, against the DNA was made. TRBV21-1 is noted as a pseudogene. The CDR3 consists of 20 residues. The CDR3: CASRPTGGDIVWSSRLPQHF. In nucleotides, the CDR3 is TGTGCCAGCAGACCGACAGGGGGCGATATCGTATGGTCCTCCAGGCTGCCCCAGCATTTT.

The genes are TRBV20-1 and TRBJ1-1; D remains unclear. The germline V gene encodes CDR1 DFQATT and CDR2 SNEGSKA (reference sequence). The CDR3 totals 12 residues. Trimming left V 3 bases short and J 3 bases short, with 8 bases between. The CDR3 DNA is TGCAGTGCTAGTCACGGGTACACTGAAGCTTTCTTT. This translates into CSASHGYTEAFF.

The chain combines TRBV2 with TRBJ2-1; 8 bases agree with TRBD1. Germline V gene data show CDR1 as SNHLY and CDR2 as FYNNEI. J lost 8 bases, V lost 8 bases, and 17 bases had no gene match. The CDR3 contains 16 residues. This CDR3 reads CASGVEKGTGIDEQFF. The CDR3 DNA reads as TGTGCCAGCGGAGTCGAAAAAGGGACAGGCATAGATGAGCAGTTCTTC.

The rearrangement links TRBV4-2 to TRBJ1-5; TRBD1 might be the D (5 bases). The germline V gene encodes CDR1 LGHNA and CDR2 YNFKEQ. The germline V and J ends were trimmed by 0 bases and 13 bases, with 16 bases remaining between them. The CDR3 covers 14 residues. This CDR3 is CASSQDRGFNSQHF. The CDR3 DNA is TGTGCCAGCAGCCAAGATCGGGGGTTTAATTCGCAGCATTTT.